This entry features one T cell receptor beta chain sequence. The entry originates in a study of T cells after yellow fever vaccination. TCRdb re-analysed the 5' RACE reads in MiXCR, keeping a single row per CDR3 protein. The sample records 250,000 to 350,000 distinct CDR3 sequences, around 8.6% being singletons. The germline gives CDR1 DFQATT, CDR2 SNEGSKA (reference sequence). Trimming cost V 4 bases and J 6 bases; bases outside gene matches: 11. The CDR3 is made up of 15 amino acids. The specimen was CD4+ T cells sorted from PBMCs, collected 5 days after the yellow fever booster vaccination. This receptor was identified in a man younger than 35 who received the YFV17D yellow fever vaccine. V is TRBV20-1 and J is TRBJ1-5, with 8 nucleotides matching TRBD1. CDR3 residues: CSATPGGASGQPQHF. CDR3 DNA sequence: TGCAGTGCTACGCCAGGGGGCGCGTCTGGTCAGCCCCAGCATTTT.